The rows below give T cell receptor beta chains drawn from one sample of a study of CD8 T cells in ankylosing spondylitis. TCRdb re-called the 5' RACE reads with MiXCR, one entry per CDR3 protein. The sample gives roughly 700,000 distinct CDR3 sequences, around 20% of which show up once; around a fifth is in the top ten. The sample consisted of blood, either unsorted or a sorted T cell fraction (not recorded which). Source of these receptors: a male donor with ankylosing spondylitis. Both conserved end residues are part of each CDR3. The D gene is left open where the match is weak. Size tells how often a clone was seen (once, few, many) or the class of an expanded clone, and some rows leave it out.

j_call | d_call | v_call | clone_size | cdr3_length | cdr3_nt | cdr3_aa
TRBJ2-7 | - | TRBV20-1 | - | 13 | TGCAGTGCTAGAGATGGGTCCCAATACGAGCAGTACTTC | CSARDGSQYEQYF
TRBJ2-2 | TRBD1 | TRBV20-1 | - | 12 | TGCAGTGCACCCTTCCGGGACAGGGGGCTGTTTTTT | CSAPFRDRGLFF
TRBJ2-7 | - | TRBV6-1 | - | 13 | TGTGCCAGCAGCCCACAGACTAGATTCGAGCAGTACTTC | CASSPQTRFEQYF
TRBJ2-4 | - | TRBV5-1 | - | 14 | TGCGCCAGCAGCCCCGCTCCGTCGAGACTGATTCAGTACTTC | CASSPAPSRLIQYF
TRBJ2-2 | TRBD2 | TRBV18 | - | 16 | TGTGCCAGCTCAACTAGCGGGAGGCCGAACACCGGGGAGCTGTTTTTT | CASSTSGRPNTGELFF
TRBJ2-5 | - | TRBV12-3/TRBV12-4 | - | 11 | TGTGCCAGCGGGTATCAAGAGACCCAGTACTTC | CASGYQETQYF
TRBJ2-1 | TRBD2 | TRBV5-1 | many | 14 | TGCGCCAGTCCCACTAGCGGCCTACACAATGAGCAGTTCTTC | CASPTSGLHNEQFF
TRBJ2-7 | TRBD2 | TRBV20-1 | few | 15 | TGCAGTGCTAGAGGGGAGGGAGGGAGTCGGTACGAGCAGTACTTC | CSARGEGGSRYEQYF
TRBJ1-4 | TRBD1 | TRBV20-1 | - | 13 | TGCAGTGCCAACAGGGGATCCCCCCTCGGGCTGTTTTTT | CSANRGSPLGLFF
TRBJ2-7 | TRBD1 | TRBV5-1 | few | 15 | TGCGCCAGCAGCCCGAAGGTGGCAGGGGGATACGAGCAGTACTTC | CASSPKVAGGYEQYF
TRBJ2-1 | - | TRBV30 | - | 12 | TGTGCCTGGGCCTGGGAGTCCAATGAGCAGTTCTTC | CAWAWESNEQFF
TRBJ2-4 | - | TRBV5-1 | few | 15 | TGCGCCAGCAGCTTGGCAGACCATGGGAAAAACATTCAGTACTTC | CASSLADHGKNIQYF
TRBJ2-1 | - | TRBV12-3/TRBV12-4 | few | 10 | TGTGCCAGCGGGTACAATGAGCAGTTCTTC | CASGYNEQFF
TRBJ1-5 | - | TRBV7-2 | - | 17 | TGTGCCAGCAGCTTGCGGAGTGGCCCGAATAGCAATCAGCCCCAGCATTTT | CASSLRSGPNSNQPQHF
TRBJ2-7 | - | TRBV20-1 | - | 15 | TGCAGTGCTAGAGATGCTCGGGGGAGCTCCTACGAGCAGTACTTC | CSARDARGSSYEQYF
TRBJ1-2 | - | TRBV2 | - | 16 | TGTGCCAGCTTCGGCCAGGGCGCGATCGCTAACTATGGCTACACCTTC | CASFGQGAIANYGYTF